The 30 T cell receptor beta chains below come from one sample, sequenced in a study of blood T cell repertoires in COVID-19 (TCRdb year 2020). The method behind the library was the immunoSEQ multiplex PCR assay. The clones in this table, taken by TCRdb from immuneACCESS, are in-frame only. Not every clone is retained; where verified, under half of the shortfall comes from an unresolved V gene, and the cause of the rest is unknown. In this sample the table shows over 13,000 clones, roughly 91% of which occur a single time. The ten largest clones capture more than 7% of the sample. Sequenced material: peripheral blood. Receptor source: a human donor in a cohort sampled during active COVID-19.

The gene calls are TRBV30 and TRBJ2-3; 7 bases map to TRBD2. V was pared by 2 bases and J by 6 bases, with 8 bases of the junction left unmatched. Per germline, CDR1 GTSNPN and CDR2 SVGIG (reference sequence). This CDR3 has 14 amino acids. CDR3 nucleotide sequence: TGTGCCTGGAGTTTCGGCGGGAGAGCGGATACGCAGTATTTT. Protein sequence: CAWSFGGRADTQYF.

Written as DNA, the CDR3 is TGTGCCAGCAGTTCAGGGGCCCAGCCCCAGCATTTT. It codes for CASSSGAQPQHF. The gene calls are TRBV27 and TRBJ1-5, with D possibly TRBD1 on 6 matching bases. Trimming pared 4 bases from V and 7 bases from J, leaving 8 bases between. The CDR3 spans 12 residues. Germline loops: CDR1 MNHEY, CDR2 SMNVEV (reference sequence).

V and J are TRBV7-2 and TRBJ2-1, with 16 bases fitting TRBD2. The CDR3 contains 16 residues. V was clipped by 5 bases and J by 7 bases; unmatched bases: 5. Germline CDR1 reads SGHTA; CDR2 reads FQGNSA. The CDR3 here is CASSGPGLAGGNEQFF. As DNA, the CDR3 is TGTGCCAGCAGCGGCCCGGGACTAGCGGGGGGGAATGAGCAGTTCTTC. The full variable domain, rest sourced from reference TRBV7-2 and TRBJ2-1, is GAGVSQSPSNKVTEKGKDVELRCDPISGHTALYWYRQSLGQGLEFLIYFQGNSAPDKSGLPSDRFSAERTGGSVSTLTIQRTQQEDSAVYLCASSGPGLAGGNEQFFGPGTRLTVL.

The chain combines TRBV24-1 with TRBJ1-2, with TRBD1 matching 8 bases. CDR3 length equals 15 residues. The germline V gene encodes CDR1 KGHDR and CDR2 SFDVKD. V was pared by 4 bases and J by 3 bases, with 6 bases of the junction left unmatched. The CDR3 spells CATSDPGGVDYGYTF. As DNA, the CDR3 is TGTGCCACCAGTGACCCAGGGGGCGTGGACTATGGCTACACCTTC.

J is TRBJ2-7 and V is TRBV10-3, with 9 bases fitting TRBD1. The V gene end was trimmed by 3 bases and the J gene end by 1 base; junction bases not matched to a gene: 7. In germline, CDR1 is ENHRY, CDR2 SYGVKD. The CDR3 totals 16 residues. The DNA of the CDR3 is TGTGCCATCAGTGACCCCGGGACAGGGAGGTCCTACGAGCAGTACTTC. As protein: CAISDPGTGRSYEQYF.

The V call is TRBV2, the J call TRBJ2-2; the match to TRBD2 covers 9 bases. With 7 bases clipped from V and 6 bases from J, the junction kept 9 bases outside the gene matches. Germline V gene data show CDR1 as SNHLY and CDR2 as FYNNEI. The CDR3 contains 15 residues. CDR3 amino acids: CASTSGRTVAGELFF. CDR3 coding DNA: TGTGCCAGCACAAGCGGGAGGACGGTTGCCGGGGAGCTGTTTTTT. Combining the CDR3 with reference TRBV2 and TRBJ2-2 gives the whole variable domain EPEVTQTPSHQVTQMGQEVILRCVPISNHLYFYWYRQILGQKVEFLVSFYNNEISEKSEIFDDQFSVERPDGSNFTLKIRSTKLEDSAMYFCASTSGRTVAGELFFGEGSRLTVL.

The chain recombines TRBV6-1 with TRBJ2-3; 7 bases map to TRBD2. Germline assignment: CDR1 MNHNS and CDR2 SASEGT. This CDR3 contains 16 residues. With 1 base clipped from V and 4 bases from J, the junction kept 8 bases outside the gene matches. The CDR3 spells CASSEGGAGVPDTQYF. DNA of the CDR3: TGTGCCAGCAGTGAAGGAGGCGCGGGGGTACCAGATACGCAGTATTTT.

This clone is classed as large. The chain uses TRBV2 and TRBJ2-1, with D hard to call. Germline V gives CDR1 SNHLY, CDR2 FYNNEI. V was pared by 5 bases and J by 2 bases, with 10 bases between. The CDR3 spans 14 residues. CDR3 region: CASSSRRPYNEQFF. The CDR3 bases are TGTGCCAGCAGTTCGAGGCGGCCCTACAATGAGCAGTTCTTC.

This clone was detected only once. The chain combines TRBV6-2 or TRBV6-3 with TRBJ2-7; no clear D. The V gene lost 0 bases and the J gene lost 10 bases, with 19 bases spanning the gap. CDR1 is MNHEY and CDR2 is SVGEGT in the germline V gene. This CDR3 is 15 amino acids long. The DNA for the CDR3 is TGTGCCAGCAGTTACTCTATAGGCAGTTCGGAGCCCCAGTACTTC. As protein: CASSYSIGSSEPQYF.

The genes are TRBV9 and TRBJ2-2; 7 bases fit TRBD1. Germline trimming cut 4 bases from V and 4 bases from J; bases unmatched to any gene: 4. This CDR3 is built from 14 residues. Germline V CDR1 and CDR2: SGDLS, YYNGEE. CDR3 bases: TGTGCCAGCAGCCCGACAGGGCCCACCGGGGAGCTGTTTTTT. It codes for CASSPTGPTGELFF.

The rearrangement links TRBV11-3 to TRBJ2-1; 10 nucleotides agree with TRBD2. Trimming took 5 bases from V and 7 from J; bases not matched to a gene: 2. The CDR3 contains 13 residues. CDR1 is SGHNT and CDR2 is YENEEA in the germline V gene. The CDR3 DNA sequence: TGTGCCAGCAGCAGCGGGAGGGGGAATGAGCAGTTCTTC. Its protein product is CASSSGRGNEQFF. Combining the CDR3 with reference TRBV11-3 and TRBJ2-1 gives the whole variable domain EAGVVQSPRYKIIEKKQPVAFWCNPISGHNTLYWYLQNLGQGPELLIRYENEEAVDDSQLPKDRFSAERLKGVDSTLKIQPAELGDSAVYLCASSSGRGNEQFFGPGTRLTVL.

This chain joins TRBV4-2 and TRBJ2-5, with D possibly TRBD1 on 6 matching bases. CDR1 and CDR2 (germline): LGHNA, YNFKEQ. This CDR3 spans 13 amino acids. V was cut by 4 bases and J by 1 base, with 7 bases left in between. The CDR3 loop reads CASSRTAQETQYF. In DNA form, the CDR3 reads TGTGCCAGCAGCCGGACAGCCCAAGAGACCCAGTACTTC.

The chain uses TRBV11-2 and TRBJ2-3; D is possibly TRBD1 (5 bases). The germline gives CDR1 SGHAT, CDR2 FQNNGV. Deletions cut 7 bases from V and 2 bases from J, with 13 bases between. This CDR3 has 14 residues. The CDR3 bases are TGTGCCAGCACCAAAAACAGGCTCACAGATACGCAGTATTTT. This codes for CASTKNRLTDTQYF.

The chain has TRBV7-8 and TRBJ2-1; 13 bases agree with TRBD2. The CDR3 loop spans 16 amino acids. The V gene's germline CDR1 is SGHVS and CDR2 FQNEAQ. The trim removed 4 bases at V and 8 bases at J, leaving 8 bases unmatched. CDR3 DNA sequence: TGTGCCAGCAGCTCAAGAGGACTAGCGGGAGTAGATGAGCAGTTCTTC. Its protein product is CASSSRGLAGVDEQFF.

The CDR3 region is CASFKGGAGVSSYEQYF. CDR3 nucleotides: TGTGCCAGCTTTAAGGGAGGAGCGGGGGTAAGCTCCTACGAGCAGTACTTC. This rearrangement joins TRBV18 to TRBJ2-7, with 8 bases fitting TRBD2. After removal of 7 bases from V and 0 bases from J, the junction contained 14 bases not matched to a gene. This CDR3 spans 17 amino acids. Germline loops: CDR1 KGHSH, CDR2 LQKENI.

This sequence joins TRBV28 and TRBJ1-5; 9 bases fit TRBD1. After removal of 4 bases from V and 4 bases from J, the junction contained 5 bases not matched to a gene. The CDR3 is 15 residues long. Germline V gives CDR1 MDHEN, CDR2 SYDVKM. CDR3 sequence (DNA): TGTGCCAGCAGTTGGAGACAGGGGGGGAATCAGCCCCAGCATTTT. This encodes CASSWRQGGNQPQHF.

V gene TRBV27 combines with J gene TRBJ2-2; D possibly corresponds to TRBD1 (6 bases). The germline V gene has CDR1 MNHEY and CDR2 SMNVEV (reference sequence). This CDR3 spans 16 amino acids. Trimming left V 2 bases short and J 0 bases short, with 10 bases between. Here the CDR3 reads CASSLVGTSNTGELFF. In DNA, the CDR3 is TGTGCCAGCAGTTTAGTAGGGACATCGAACACCGGGGAGCTGTTTTTT.

The chain uses TRBV5-8 and TRBJ2-1; 11 bases are a match to TRBD2. This CDR3 has 16 residues. After removal of 4 bases from V and 4 bases from J, the junction contained 7 bases not matched to a gene. CDR1 is SGHTS and CDR2 is YDEGEE in the germline V gene. The CDR3, as DNA: TGTGCCAGCAGCCTAACGGGACTAGCGGAGTACAATGAGCAGTTCTTC. Amino acid sequence: CASSLTGLAEYNEQFF.

The chain carries TRBV3-1 (or the pseudogene TRBV3-2) and TRBJ1-5; D is unresolved. Trimming stripped 4 bases from V and 7 bases from J, with 17 bases between. Germline V gene sequence: CDR1 LGHDT, CDR2 YNNKEL (reference sequence). The length of the CDR3 is 15 residues. The CDR3 DNA reads TGTGCCAGCAGCCCCCCGGGTTTTCACGGGCAGCCCCAGCATTTT. Translated, it gives CASSPPGFHGQPQHF.

The genes are TRBV28 and TRBJ1-1; D uncertain. The CDR3 spans 12 residues. Trimming removed 2 bases from V and 11 bases from J, with 12 bases in between. Germline V gene data show CDR1 as MDHEN and CDR2 as SYDVKM. The CDR3: CASSLNSGNAFF. The CDR3 nucleotides read TGTGCCAGCAGTTTAAATAGCGGGAACGCTTTCTTT.

V usage is TRBV5-4 and J usage is TRBJ2-3; maybe TRBD2 (5 bases). The length of the CDR3 is 13 residues. Trimming took 2 bases from V and 4 from J, leaving 8 bases between them. Germline CDR1 is SGHNT and CDR2 is YYREEE (reference sequence). DNA of the CDR3: TGTGCCAGCAGCTTACTAGATGCAGATACGCAGTATTTT. Its translation is CASSLLDADTQYF.

V and J are TRBV6-2 or TRBV6-3 and TRBJ2-1; 10 bases line up with TRBD2. Trimming cost V 4 bases and J 3 bases; bases outside gene matches: 3. CDR1 is MNHEY, CDR2 SVGEGT, per germline. The CDR3 runs 15 residues. The CDR3 reads CASSFSGGNYNEQFF. In DNA, the CDR3 is TGTGCCAGCAGTTTTAGCGGGGGGAACTACAATGAGCAGTTCTTC.

This chain links TRBV10-3 with TRBJ2-2; tentative D call: TRBD2 (6 bases). V was clipped by 6 bases and J by 3 bases, with 11 bases between them. The CDR3 sequence is 14 residues long. Germline CDR1 reads ENHRY; CDR2 reads SYGVKD. The CDR3 DNA sequence: TGTGCCATCAGAACGGAGGGCCACACCGGGGAGCTGTTTTTT. It yields the protein CAIRTEGHTGELFF.

The chain links TRBV7-9 to TRBJ2-1; TRBD2 matches 11 bases. Losses at the gene ends were 5 bases for V and 8 bases for J; bases not matched to a gene: 8. The CDR3 consists of 15 residues. Germline CDR1 SEHNR, CDR2 FQNEAQ (reference sequence). The CDR3 DNA is TGTGCCAGCAGCCTACTAGCGGGAGTTCGAGATGAGCAGTTCTTC. Encoded protein: CASSLLAGVRDEQFF.

This clone was detected once. The V gene is TRBV6-1, the J gene TRBJ1-6; D remains unclear. Germline lookup yields CDR1 MNHNS and CDR2 SASEGT. Between the trimmed V and J ends, which lost 3 bases and 4 bases, there was a span of 13 bases. The CDR3 is 16 amino acids. CDR3 DNA: TGTGCCAGCAGTGATAGAAGGTCGGGGTATAATTCACCCCTCCACTTT. Amino acids: CASSDRRSGYNSPLHF.

This clone was picked up a small number of times. The CDR3 region is CASSHGTGVTDTQYF. DNA of the CDR3: TGCGCCAGCAGCCACGGGACAGGGGTGACAGATACGCAGTATTTT. V gene TRBV5-1 combines with J gene TRBJ2-3, with 10 nucleotides matching TRBD1. Germline V lookup: CDR1 SGHRS, CDR2 YFSETQ. The V gene end was trimmed by 4 bases and the J gene end by 3 bases; junction bases not matched to a gene: 5. The CDR3 loop spans 15 amino acids. Filled out from reference TRBV5-1 and TRBJ2-3, the complete variable domain reads KAGVTQTPRYLIKTRGQQVTLSCSPISGHRSVSWYQQTPGQGLQFLFEYFSETQRNKGNFPGRFSGRQFSNSRSEMNVSTLELGDSALYLCASSHGTGVTDTQYFGPGTRLTVL.

The J gene is TRBJ2-5, the V gene TRBV2; weak D call: TRBD2 (5 bases). Germline assignment: CDR1 SNHLY and CDR2 FYNNEI. The length of the CDR3 is 12 residues. Trimming pared 7 bases from V and 5 bases from J, leaving 11 bases between. The CDR3 bases are TGTGCCAGCACCCTCGGGATGGAGACCCAGTACTTC. The encoded protein is CASTLGMETQYF.

The rearrangement uses TRBV18 and TRBJ2-5, with TRBD2 matching over 9 bases. The ends lost 3 bases at V and 2 bases at J; junction bases unmatched: 7. CDR1 is KGHSH, CDR2 LQKENI, per germline. This CDR3 contains 16 residues. This CDR3 reads CASSPSSGNRQETQYF. The CDR3 coding sequence is TGTGCCAGCTCACCTTCTAGCGGGAACCGTCAAGAGACCCAGTACTTC.

CDR3 amino acids: CASSQEWGQKNIQYF. CDR3 DNA: TGTGCCAGCAGCCAAGAATGGGGGCAGAAAAACATTCAGTACTTC. V usage is TRBV4-2 and J usage is TRBJ2-4, with a weak D call TRBD1 (6 bases). The CDR3 is 15 amino acids. The ends were cut back, 0 bases at V and 4 bases at J, with 10 bases in the middle. CDR1 LGHNA and CDR2 YNFKEQ come from the germline V gene.

J is TRBJ2-3 and V is TRBV7-3, with D unresolved. The CDR3 runs to 14 residues. Per the germline V gene, CDR1 is SGHTA and CDR2 is FQGTGA. V shed 2 bases and J shed 2 bases, with 8 bases lying between them. The CDR3 region is CASSLQVPTDTQYF. For the CDR3, the DNA is TGTGCCAGCAGCTTACAGGTCCCCACAGATACGCAGTATTTT.